This entry lists 29 T cell receptor beta chains sequenced from one sample in a study of shared clonotypes between healthy human individuals. Using immunoSEQ multiplex PCR, the repertoire was profiled, and TCRdb retains in-frame clones only, with some absent. The repertoire holds around 750,000 clones, approximately 79% seen once, with over 1.5% in the top ten. The sequencing input was memory CD4+ T cells sorted from blood. Subset defined: CD45RA-negative fraction. The receptors derive from a woman in her twenties or thirties in good health.

This clone has at least ten counts. This same CDR3 is encoded by further DNA sequences in the sample. The genes are TRBV20-1 and TRBJ2-7; the D is unclear. This CDR3 contains 11 residues. Trimming removed 1 base at V and 6 bases at J, with 7 bases between. The V gene's germline CDR1 is DFQATT and CDR2 SNEGSKA (reference sequence). CDR3 DNA: TGCAGTGCTAGAGGGCTACGCGAGCAGTACTTC. Translation gives CSARGLREQYF.

The chain links TRBV2 to TRBJ1-3, with TRBD1 matching over 7 bases. V was clipped by 2 bases and J by 8 bases; unmatched bases: 6. Germline V lookup: CDR1 SNHLY, CDR2 FYNNEI. This CDR3 is 14 amino acids long. DNA for the CDR3: TGTGCCAGCAGTGAACCCAGGGGGACCTACACCATATATTTT. It encodes CASSEPRGTYTIYF.

The chain uses TRBV5-1 and TRBJ2-1; D uncertain. The V end lost 4 bases, the J end lost 5 bases, and 4 bases lay between the germline ends. Germline CDR1 and CDR2: SGHRS and YFSETQ. There are 11 residues in the CDR3. Here the CDR3 reads CASSVDNEQFF. In nucleotides, the CDR3 is TGCGCCAGCAGCGTCGACAATGAGCAGTTCTTC. The full variable domain, with the rest looked up from reference TRBV5-1 and TRBJ2-1, is KAGVTQTPRYLIKTRGQQVTLSCSPISGHRSVSWYQQTPGQGLQFLFEYFSETQRNKGNFPGRFSGRQFSNSRSEMNVSTLELGDSALYLCASSVDNEQFFGPGTRLTVL.

This clone was found many times. Other DNA sequences of this sample code for an identical CDR3. This rearrangement joins TRBV11-2 to TRBJ1-2; no clear D gene. The CDR3 has 13 residues. The V gene lost 1 base and the J gene lost 0 bases, with 3 bases spanning the gap. CDR1 is SGHAT, CDR2 FQNNGV, per germline. CDR3 region: CASSLGTNYGYTF. As DNA, the CDR3 is TGTGCCAGCAGCTTAGGGACTAACTATGGCTACACCTTC.

This clone was picked up a small number of times. V gene TRBV19 combines with J gene TRBJ2-7; the D is unclear. V was trimmed by 6 bases and J by 5 bases, leaving 11 bases between them. The CDR3 sequence is 12 residues long. From germline, CDR1 is LNHDA and CDR2 SQIVND (reference sequence). The CDR3 is CASSGHMDEQYF. The DNA of the CDR3 is TGTGCCAGTAGCGGCCACATGGACGAGCAGTACTTC.

This clone was counted between two and nine times. The rearrangement links TRBV6-5 to TRBJ1-2; D is possibly TRBD1 (6 bases). The V and J ends lost 8 bases and 2 bases respectively, with 6 bases between them. CDR1 MNHEY and CDR2 SVGAGI come from the germline V gene. The CDR3 is 11 amino acids. In nucleotides, the CDR3 is TGTGCCAGCCAGGGGAACTATGGCTACACCTTC. It is translated as CASQGNYGYTF.

The V gene is TRBV28, the J gene TRBJ2-4; D gene ambiguous. The ends were cut back, 6 bases at V and 3 bases at J, with 15 bases in the middle. The CDR3 contains 15 residues. Germline CDR1 reads MDHEN; CDR2 reads SYDVKM. CDR3 in DNA: TGTGCCAGCAGCGATAAATTCGGGCGCAAAAACATTCAGTACTTC. Amino acids: CASSDKFGRKNIQYF.

V and J are TRBV19 and TRBJ2-5, with unresolved D. The J call may be mistaken, given a closer DNA end match to TRBJ2-7. The CDR3 totals 13 residues. Per the germline V gene, CDR1 is LNHDA and CDR2 is SQIVND (reference sequence). The CDR3 is CASRAARLDEQYF. CDR3 sequence (DNA): TGTGCCAGTAGGGCGGCTCGGCTGGACGAGCAGTACTTC.

The CDR3 region is CASSWGQGSFYGYTF. Written as DNA, the CDR3 is TGCGCCAGCAGCTGGGGACAGGGGTCCTTCTATGGCTACACCTTC. This chain joins TRBV5-1 and TRBJ1-2; 10 bases line up with TRBD1. Germline V gene lookup returns CDR1 SGHRS and CDR2 YFSETQ. The V segment lost 3 bases and the J segment 4 bases; nucleotides outside the gene matches: 6. CDR3 length: 15 amino acids.

The chain recombines TRBV19 with TRBJ2-6, with TRBD1 matching 7 bases. From germline, CDR1 is LNHDA and CDR2 SQIVND (reference sequence). The CDR3 length is 15 residues. The ends lost 9 bases at V and 0 bases at J; junction bases unmatched: 5. The CDR3 sequence is CASRQGPSGANVLTF. CDR3 nucleotides: TGTGCCAGCAGACAGGGCCCCTCTGGGGCCAACGTCCTGACTTTC.

The chain couples TRBV5-4 to TRBJ2-3; D perhaps matches TRBD2 (5 bases). The CDR3 runs 15 residues. CDR1 and CDR2 from the germline V gene are SGHNT and YYREEE (reference sequence). V lost 2 bases and J 0 bases, leaving 10 bases between the germline ends. Written as DNA, the CDR3 is TGTGCCAGCAGCTTTGGGAGTCCCAGCACAGATACGCAGTATTTT. Its protein is CASSFGSPSTDTQYF. The complete variable domain, with remaining parts taken from reference TRBV5-4 and TRBJ2-3, reads ETGVTQSPTHLIKTRGQQVTLRCSSQSGHNTVSWYQQALGQGPQFIFQYYREEENGRGNFPPRFSGLQFPNYSSELNVNALELDDSALYLCASSFGSPSTDTQYFGPGTRLTVL.

This clone was recorded only once. The chain combines TRBV27 with TRBJ1-3; D gene unclear. V lost 4 bases to trimming and J lost 0 bases, with 4 bases between them. Germline V gives CDR1 MNHEY, CDR2 SMNVEV (reference sequence). The CDR3 is 13 amino acids. The CDR3, as DNA: TGTGCCAGCAGTTCCCGCTCTGGAAACACCATATATTTT. This codes for CASSSRSGNTIYF.

This chain links TRBV7-2 with TRBJ2-7; 8 bases agree with TRBD1. The CDR3 has 15 residues. The germline V gene encodes CDR1 SGHTA and CDR2 FQGNSA. J was trimmed by 2 bases and V by 1 base; bases with no gene match: 4. For the CDR3, the DNA is TGTGCCAGCAGCTTAGGTGGGACAGGAACCTACGAGCAGTACTTC. This encodes CASSLGGTGTYEQYF.

The chain combines TRBV28 with TRBJ1-1; 7 bases align to TRBD1. CDR1 is MDHEN, CDR2 SYDVKM, per germline. With 2 bases clipped from V and 4 bases from J, the junction kept 4 bases outside the gene matches. This CDR3 region has 14 residues. The CDR3 sequence: CASSLRGRVTEAFF. The CDR3 region has the DNA TGTGCCAGCAGTTTAAGGGGGCGGGTCACTGAAGCTTTCTTT.

The J gene is TRBJ2-1, the V gene TRBV7-2; no clear D gene. V dropped 1 base and J dropped 9 bases, with 13 bases sitting between them. The CDR3 is made up of 14 amino acids. Germline CDR1 is SGHTA and CDR2 is FQGNSA. The CDR3 region has the DNA TGTGCCAGCAGCTTAGGAAGTGCCATTGGTGAGCAGTTCTTC. Translated: CASSLGSAIGEQFF.

For this clone: Relative to the germline gene, one junction end is altered; a read error may explain this. The V and J genes are TRBV25-1 and TRBJ2-7; 9 positions agree with TRBD2. This CDR3 is built from 11 residues. Germline V gives CDR1 MGHDK, CDR2 SYGVNS. The CDR3 coding sequence is TGTGCCAGCAGTTACCAGCGGGAGGCCTTCTTC. This encodes CASSYQREAFF.

This chain connects TRBV7-9 to TRBJ2-2; TRBD2 agrees at 7 bases. V gave up 4 bases and J gave up 1 base; unmatched junction bases: 9. Germline V lookup: CDR1 SEHNR, CDR2 FQNEAQ (reference sequence). This CDR3 is 17 amino acids long. This chain's CDR3 is CASSSQEGGRNTGELFF. In DNA, the CDR3 is TGTGCCAGCAGCTCTCAAGAGGGCGGGAGGAACACCGGGGAGCTGTTTTTT.

The V and J genes are TRBV28 and TRBJ1-5; D is ambiguous. V dropped 7 bases and J dropped 4 bases, with 29 bases sitting between them. Germline V CDR1 and CDR2: MDHEN, SYDVKM. The CDR3 is 19 amino acids. CDR3: CASKPRRPILGLYNQPQHF. CDR3 DNA sequence: TGTGCCAGCAAACCTCGTCGGCCCATTTTGGGCCTCTATAATCAGCCCCAGCATTTT.

Note on this clone: This sample includes further DNA sequences coding for the same CDR3. The chain combines TRBV18 with TRBJ2-3; 7 nucleotides match TRBD1. Per germline, CDR1 KGHSH and CDR2 LQKENI. J was trimmed by 4 bases and V by 6 bases; bases with no gene match: 4. This CDR3 comprises 13 residues. The CDR3 DNA reads TGTGCCAGCTCTCCCCAGGGGGCAGATACGCAGTATTTT. It is translated as CASSPQGADTQYF.

This clone has more than one count but fewer than ten. This chain links TRBV9 with TRBJ1-3; 7 bases are a match to TRBD1. This CDR3 has 15 amino acids. CDR1 and CDR2 from the germline V gene are SGDLS and YYNGEE. After removal of 1 base from V and 6 bases from J, the junction contained 7 bases not matched to a gene. CDR3 region: CASSVKGGGLNTIYF. The CDR3 nucleotides read TGTGCCAGCAGCGTAAAAGGGGGCGGCTTAAACACCATATATTTT.

This clone was seen a few times. The V call is TRBV7-2, the J call TRBJ2-1; TRBD2 might be the D (6 bases). This CDR3 has 15 amino acids. V lost 3 bases and J 7 bases, leaving 16 bases between the germline ends. From germline, CDR1 is SGHTA and CDR2 FQGNSA. DNA for the CDR3: TGTGCCAGCAGCTTCGGGGGAGACCAGAGGAATGAGCAGTTCTTC. Residues: CASSFGGDQRNEQFF.

This clone was seen repeatedly, ten times or more. The chain uses TRBV28 and TRBJ1-5; TRBD1 is a possible D gene (5 bases). CDR3 length equals 16 residues. Trimming pared 6 bases from V and 5 bases from J, leaving 20 bases between. Germline loops: CDR1 MDHEN, CDR2 SYDVKM. The CDR3 sequence is CASRRTPGLNHQPQHF. The DNA of the CDR3 is TGTGCCAGCAGACGTACTCCGGGACTTAATCATCAGCCCCAGCATTTT. The full variable domain, completed using reference TRBV28 and TRBJ1-5, is DVKVTQSSRYLVKRTGEKVFLECVQDMDHENMFWYRQDPGLGLRLIYFSYDVKMKEKGDIPEGYSVSREKKERFSLILESASTNQTSMYLCASRRTPGLNHQPQHFGDGTRLSIL.

This clone was observed a handful of times. This chain links TRBV28 with TRBJ2-7; a possible D gene is TRBD2 (5 bases). CDR3 length equals 13 residues. Germline V lookup: CDR1 MDHEN, CDR2 SYDVKM. V lost 5 bases and J 3 bases, leaving 11 bases between the germline ends. CDR3: CASSTADYYEQYF. CDR3 bases: TGTGCCAGCAGTACGGCCGACTACTACGAGCAGTACTTC.

The rearrangement joins TRBV5-1 to TRBJ1-1, with D maybe TRBD1 (6 bases). Germline V CDR1 and CDR2: SGHRS, YFSETQ. The length of the CDR3 is 15 residues. V gave up 4 bases and J gave up 0 bases, with 13 bases separating them. The CDR3 sequence: CASSRMTGLNTEAFF. The CDR3 region has the DNA TGCGCCAGCAGCCGTATGACAGGTTTGAACACTGAAGCTTTCTTT.

In its sample, this clone was seen a few times. The chain recombines TRBV4-1 with TRBJ2-7, with a tentative D call TRBD1 (5 bases). The CDR3 totals 16 residues. Looked up from germline, CDR1 is MGHRA and CDR2 is YSYEKL. With 3 bases removed from V and 3 bases from J, the gap between germline ends came to 18 bases. CDR3 loop: CASSQPRTNSGYEQYF. CDR3 nucleotide sequence: TGCGCCAGCAGCCAGCCGCGGACAAACTCGGGCTACGAGCAGTACTTC.

Worth noting for this clone: Other DNA sequences of this sample code for an identical CDR3. The chain uses TRBV5-4 and TRBJ1-1; D not certain. V was cut by 2 bases and J by 1 base, with 6 bases left in between. Germline CDR1 SGHNT, CDR2 YYREEE (reference sequence). This CDR3 has 13 residues. CDR3 sequence reads: CASSFGRNTEAFF. The CDR3 DNA follows: TGTGCCAGCAGCTTTGGGAGGAACACTGAAGCTTTCTTT.

On this clone: A much more abundant neighbour one base away suggests this may be a read error. This sequence joins TRBV5-4 and TRBJ2-1; the match to TRBD2 covers 8 bases. J gave up 1 base and V 0 bases, and 0 bases lay outside the gene matches. Germline V gene data show CDR1 as SGHNT and CDR2 as YYREEE (reference sequence). CDR3 length: 15 residues. The CDR3 protein is CASSLASGSYNEQFF. In DNA form, the CDR3 reads TGTGCCAGCAGCTTGGCTAGCGGGTCCTACAATGAGCAGTTCTTC.

This clone was detected only a few times. V and J are TRBV21-1 and TRBJ1-1; TRBD1, the D gene given by the table, was not confirmed from the DNA. TRBV21-1 is deemed a pseudogene. The CDR3 has 16 residues. In DNA form, the CDR3 reads TGTGCCAGCAGCAAAGTAAGACAGTCACCTAACACTGAAGCTTTCTTT. This sequence encodes CASSKVRQSPNTEAFF.

This chain uses TRBV5-1 with TRBJ2-7, with 11 nucleotides matching TRBD2. Trimming cost V 8 bases and J 2 bases; bases outside gene matches: 6. The V gene's germline CDR1 is SGHRS and CDR2 YFSETQ. The CDR3 totals 14 residues. The CDR3 sequence: CASRLAGPPYEQYF. The CDR3 DNA reads TGCGCCAGTCGACTAGCGGGGCCCCCCTACGAGCAGTACTTC.